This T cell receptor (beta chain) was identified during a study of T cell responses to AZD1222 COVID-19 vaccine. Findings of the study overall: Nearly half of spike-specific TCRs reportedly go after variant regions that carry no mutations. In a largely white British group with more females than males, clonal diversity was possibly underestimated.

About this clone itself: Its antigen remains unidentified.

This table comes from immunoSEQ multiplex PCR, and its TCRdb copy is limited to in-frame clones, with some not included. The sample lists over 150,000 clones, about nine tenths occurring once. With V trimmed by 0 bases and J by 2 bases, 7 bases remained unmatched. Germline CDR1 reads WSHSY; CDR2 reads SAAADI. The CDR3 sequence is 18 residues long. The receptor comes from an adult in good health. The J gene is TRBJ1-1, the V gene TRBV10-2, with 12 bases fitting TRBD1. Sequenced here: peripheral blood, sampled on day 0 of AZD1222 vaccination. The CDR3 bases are TGCGCCAGCAGTGAGTCGTTAGGGACAGGGGGCTCAAACACTGAAGCTTTCTTT. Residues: CASSESLGTGGSNTEAFF.